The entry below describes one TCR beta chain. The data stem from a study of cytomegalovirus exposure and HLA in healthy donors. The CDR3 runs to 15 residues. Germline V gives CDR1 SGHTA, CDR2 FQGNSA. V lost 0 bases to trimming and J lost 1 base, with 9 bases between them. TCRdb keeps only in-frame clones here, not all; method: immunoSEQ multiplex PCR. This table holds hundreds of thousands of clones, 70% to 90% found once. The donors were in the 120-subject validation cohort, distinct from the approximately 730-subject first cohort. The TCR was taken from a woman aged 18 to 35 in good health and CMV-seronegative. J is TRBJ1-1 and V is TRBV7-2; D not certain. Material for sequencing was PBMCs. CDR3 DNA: TGTGCCAGCAGCTTAGCGACCGGGAGGAACACTGAAGCTTTCTTT. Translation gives CASSLATGRNTEAFF.